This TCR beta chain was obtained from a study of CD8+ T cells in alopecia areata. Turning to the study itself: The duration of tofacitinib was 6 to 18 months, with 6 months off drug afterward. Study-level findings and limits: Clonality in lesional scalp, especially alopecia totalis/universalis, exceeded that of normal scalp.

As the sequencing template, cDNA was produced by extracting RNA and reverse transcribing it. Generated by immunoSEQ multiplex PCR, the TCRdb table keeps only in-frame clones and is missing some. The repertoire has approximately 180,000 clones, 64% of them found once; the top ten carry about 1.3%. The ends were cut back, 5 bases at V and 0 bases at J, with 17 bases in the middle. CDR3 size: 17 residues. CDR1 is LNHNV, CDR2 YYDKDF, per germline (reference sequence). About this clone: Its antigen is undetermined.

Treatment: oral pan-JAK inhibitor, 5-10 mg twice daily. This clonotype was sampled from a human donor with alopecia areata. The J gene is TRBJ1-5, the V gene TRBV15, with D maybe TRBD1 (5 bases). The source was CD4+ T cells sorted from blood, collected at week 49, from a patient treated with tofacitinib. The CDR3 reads CATSSDPDSHSNQPQHF. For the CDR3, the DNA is TGTGCCACCAGCTCAGACCCCGACAGCCATAGCAATCAGCCCCAGCATTTT. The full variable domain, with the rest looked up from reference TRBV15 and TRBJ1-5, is DAMVIQNPRYQVTQFGKPVTLSCSQTLNHNVMYWYQQKSSQAPKLLFHYYDKDFNNEADTPDNFQSRRPNTSFCFLDIRSPGLGDTAMYLCATSSDPDSHSNQPQHFGDGTRLSIL.